The 23 T cell receptor beta chains below come from one sample, sequenced in a study of blood T cell repertoires in COVID-19. TCRdb's table, derived via immunoSEQ multiplex PCR, lists solely in-frame clones and lacks some. This sample has roughly 180,000 clones; roughly 83% occur once, and the top ten carry around 7%. Sequencing was performed on peripheral blood. All receptors come from a woman aged 40 to 50 with COVID-19, enrolled during active disease.

The chain couples TRBV20-1 to TRBJ1-1; TRBD1 is a possible D gene (5 bases). V was trimmed by 3 bases and J by 4 bases, leaving 9 bases between them. Per germline, CDR1 DFQATT and CDR2 SNEGSKA (reference sequence). The CDR3 length is 12 residues. The CDR3 reads CSASRQGTEAFF. CDR3 in DNA: TGCAGTGCTAGTCGTCAGGGCACTGAAGCTTTCTTT.

Written as DNA, the CDR3 is TGTGCCAGCAGTGACGCAGGGCTAGGCTACACCTTC. Residues: CASSDAGLGYTF. The V gene is TRBV6-1, the J gene TRBJ1-2, with D maybe TRBD1 (5 bases). Germline-derived CDR1 and CDR2 are MNHNS and SASEGT. The V gene lost 3 bases and the J gene lost 8 bases, with 10 bases spanning the gap. The CDR3 is made up of 12 amino acids.

The chain is built from TRBV19 and TRBJ2-5, with 10 bases matching TRBD2. CDR3 length equals 15 residues. V shed 5 bases, J shed 5 bases, and the junction held 8 bases outside the gene matches. Germline V gene sequence: CDR1 LNHDA, CDR2 SQIVND (reference sequence). The CDR3 reads CASSWSGGAGETQYF. DNA for the CDR3: TGTGCCAGTAGTTGGAGCGGGGGGGCCGGGGAGACCCAGTACTTC.

This rearrangement joins TRBV24-1 to TRBJ2-7; the match to TRBD1 covers 11 bases. Germline-derived CDR1 and CDR2 are KGHDR and SFDVKD. V shed 5 bases, J shed 2 bases, and the junction held 7 bases outside the gene matches. This CDR3 has 16 residues. This chain's CDR3 is CATSGKGTGGTYEQYF. DNA of the CDR3: TGTGCCACCAGTGGAAAGGGGACAGGGGGGACCTACGAGCAGTACTTC.

The chain uses TRBV2 and TRBJ2-7; no clear D gene. Per germline, CDR1 SNHLY and CDR2 FYNNEI. V shed 7 bases and J shed 4 bases, with 17 bases lying between them. CDR3 length equals 14 residues. CDR3 bases: TGTGCCAGCACTGTTGGGCAGCCCCGGTACGAGCAGTACTTC. This encodes CASTVGQPRYEQYF.

This clone was recorded only once. The chain recombines TRBV6-5 with TRBJ2-1; no reliable D call. Trimming took off 8 bases at V and 0 bases at J, with 14 bases between the two ends. Germline assignment: CDR1 MNHEY and CDR2 SVGAGI. The CDR3 loop spans 15 amino acids. The CDR3 region is CASALTRLSYNEQFF. The CDR3, as DNA: TGTGCCAGCGCCCTTACGAGGCTCTCCTACAATGAGCAGTTCTTC.

The chain carries TRBV5-1 and TRBJ2-7, with TRBD1 matching 8 bases. Unmatched junction bases numbered 4, after V lost 6 bases and J lost 5 bases. The CDR3 consists of 12 residues. Germline CDR1 is SGHRS and CDR2 is YFSETQ. The CDR3 DNA reads TGCGCCAGCACCTCGGACAGGGACGAGCAGTACTTC. It translates to CASTSDRDEQYF.

This chain uses TRBV7-2 with TRBJ1-4; no firm D call. The V end was cut by 5 bases, the J end by 4 bases, with 11 bases between. Germline CDR1 SGHTA, CDR2 FQGNSA. There are 14 residues in the CDR3. The CDR3 DNA follows: TGTGCCAGCAGCCTGTTACGGGATAATGAAAAACTGTTTTTT. It specifies CASSLLRDNEKLFF.

V gene TRBV6-5 combines with J gene TRBJ2-7; the D gene is possibly TRBD2 (5 bases). The V and J ends lost 8 bases and 5 bases respectively, with 13 bases between them. The CDR3 runs 12 residues. Per the germline V gene, CDR1 is MNHEY and CDR2 is SVGAGI. The CDR3: CASGSWENEQYF. DNA of the CDR3: TGTGCCAGCGGGAGTTGGGAAAACGAGCAGTACTTC.

In this sample, this clone turned up a few times. The chain links TRBV19 to TRBJ1-5; maybe TRBD1 (5 bases). The V gene's germline CDR1 is LNHDA and CDR2 SQIVND (reference sequence). CDR3 length: 15 amino acids. V was cut by 4 bases and J by 0 bases, with 10 bases left in between. The CDR3 sequence: CASSTGHPSNQPQHF. CDR3 sequence (DNA): TGTGCCAGTAGTACTGGACATCCTAGCAATCAGCCCCAGCATTTT.

Many counts were recorded for this clone. This sequence joins TRBV6-2 or TRBV6-3 and TRBJ2-5; 7 bases line up with TRBD1. Germline CDR1 MNHEY, CDR2 SVGEGT. The CDR3 is made up of 15 amino acids. V lost 6 bases to trimming and J lost 7 bases; unmatched junction nucleotides: 14. The CDR3 nucleotides read TGTGCCAGCAGCGCTAGGGACAGTTGGAAGTCGACCCAGTACTTC. Its protein product is CASSARDSWKSTQYF.

V usage is TRBV6-5 and J usage is TRBJ1-3, with D maybe TRBD1 (5 bases). V was pared by 0 bases and J by 7 bases, with 16 bases between. The CDR3 extends over 16 amino acids. The germline CDR1 and CDR2 sequences are MNHEY and SVGAGI. CDR3 protein: CASSYSRGSGGNTIYF. The CDR3 coding sequence is TGTGCCAGCAGTTACTCGAGGGGTTCCGGAGGGAACACCATATATTTT.

V gene TRBV29-1 combines with J gene TRBJ2-5; D perhaps matches TRBD1 (6 bases). CDR1 is SQVTM, CDR2 ANQGSEA, per germline. The CDR3 has 12 residues. Trimming shortened V by 7 bases and J by 2 bases, and 11 bases separated the two germline ends. CDR3 loop: CSAGQQQETQYF. The CDR3 DNA follows: TGCAGCGCAGGACAGCAGCAAGAGACCCAGTACTTC.

This clone was counted ten times or more. The rearrangement joins TRBV11-2 to TRBJ1-1; 8 nucleotides match TRBD1. CDR1 SGHAT and CDR2 FQNNGV come from the germline V gene. The CDR3 totals 18 residues. V gave up 4 bases and J gave up 0 bases; unmatched junction bases: 13. Here the CDR3 DNA reads TGTGCCAGCAGCTCAGCGGCGGTGACAGGGGCTTTGAACACTGAAGCTTTCTTT. Translating gives CASSSAAVTGALNTEAFF. Full variable domain (missing parts from reference TRBV11-2 and TRBJ1-1): EAGVAQSPRYKIIEKRQSVAFWCNPISGHATLYWYQQILGQGPKLLIQFQNNGVVDDSQLPKDRFSAERLKGVDSTLKIQPAKLEDSAVYLCASSSAAVTGALNTEAFFGQGTRLTVV.

This chain joins TRBV7-9 and TRBJ1-4, with D unclear. The CDR3 has 14 amino acids. Germline V gene lookup returns CDR1 SEHNR and CDR2 FQNEAQ (reference sequence). With 5 bases removed from V and 6 bases from J, the gap between germline ends came to 13 bases. The DNA for the CDR3 is TGTGCCAGCAGCCACCCGGGAGGGTATGAAAAACTGTTTTTT. Its protein is CASSHPGGYEKLFF.

V gene TRBV4-2 combines with J gene TRBJ2-3, with 10 bases identical to TRBD2. Trimming took 0 bases from V and 8 from J; bases not matched to a gene: 8. The CDR3 spans 16 residues. In germline, CDR1 is LGHNA, CDR2 YNFKEQ. The CDR3 region is CASSQDSASGRTTQYF. The DNA of the CDR3 is TGTGCCAGCAGCCAAGATAGCGCTAGCGGGAGAACTACGCAGTATTTT.

The V and J genes are TRBV9 and TRBJ2-1; maybe TRBD1 (7 bases). CDR1 SGDLS and CDR2 YYNGEE come from the germline V gene. CDR3 size: 14 residues. The V and J ends lost 4 bases and 7 bases respectively, with 15 bases between them. CDR3 nucleotide sequence: TGTGCCAGCAGCCTCACCCCAGGGGGGAATGAGCAGTTCTTC. Translated: CASSLTPGGNEQFF.

The rearrangement uses TRBV3-1 (or the pseudogene TRBV3-2) and TRBJ1-1, with TRBD1 matching over 10 bases. V was clipped by 4 bases and J by 9 bases; unmatched bases: 2. Per germline, CDR1 LGHDT and CDR2 YNNKEL (reference sequence). This CDR3 region has 12 residues. CDR3 sequence (DNA): TGTGCCAGCAGCCTTGACAGGGGGCAAGCTTTCTTT. Translation gives CASSLDRGQAFF.

The V and J genes are TRBV28 and TRBJ1-2; TRBD1 is a possible D gene (5 bases). Germline V gene data show CDR1 as MDHEN and CDR2 as SYDVKM. V lost 0 bases and J 8 bases, leaving 13 bases between the germline ends. The CDR3 length is 14 residues. CDR3 bases: TGTGCCAGCAGTTTATGGGGGACCGCGGGAGGCTACACCTTC. Translating it yields CASSLWGTAGGYTF.

The V and J genes are TRBV5-4 and TRBJ2-1, with D possibly matching TRBD2 (7 bases). The germline V and J ends were trimmed by 2 bases and 6 bases, with 18 bases remaining between them. CDR3 size: 16 residues. CDR1 SGHNT and CDR2 YYREEE come from the germline V gene (reference sequence). The CDR3 region has the DNA TGTGCCAGCAGCTTTATGGTGGGGGGGCCCGCCAATGAGCAGTTCTTC. It encodes CASSFMVGGPANEQFF.

This chain joins TRBV27 and TRBJ1-2; TRBD1 aligns across 11 bases. Trimming took 6 bases from V and 3 from J; bases not matched to a gene: 6. The CDR3 covers 15 residues. CDR1 and CDR2 from the germline V gene are MNHEY and SMNVEV (reference sequence). The CDR3 sequence is CASSVGTGGYYGYTF. As DNA, the CDR3 is TGTGCCAGCAGCGTCGGGACAGGGGGTTACTATGGCTACACCTTC.

The chain employs TRBV7-3 and TRBJ2-2, with a tentative D call TRBD2 (6 bases). CDR3 size: 16 residues. Germline V gene lookup returns CDR1 SGHTA and CDR2 FQGTGA. V was clipped by 6 bases and J by 2 bases, with 16 bases between them. CDR3 coding DNA: TGTGCCAGCAGTTATACCGGGACTCCTAACACCGGGGAGCTGTTTTTT. It encodes CASSYTGTPNTGELFF.

In DNA, the CDR3 is TGTGCCACCATCGCGGGTAGGGTAGCCCAAGCTTTCTTT. Translating it yields CATIAGRVAQAFF. This chain uses TRBV24-1 with TRBJ1-1; D call uncertain. In germline, CDR1 is KGHDR, CDR2 SFDVKD. CDR3 length: 13 residues. V lost 8 bases and J lost 9, with 18 bases in between.